The sequence of this T cell receptor (beta chain) was determined in a study of regulatory T cells in long-lasting Graves disease. Assembly of TCR beta libraries relied on iRepertoire HTBI primers together with Arm-PCR of CDR3 regions. TCRdb re-derived calls from the multiplex PCR reads in MiXCR, one entry per CDR3 protein. This table has roughly 420,000 distinct CDR3 sequences, about 15% appearing once. The V end lost 0 bases, the J end lost 4 bases, and 4 bases lay between the germline ends. The CDR3 spans 13 residues. Germline CDR1 SGHAT, CDR2 FQNNGV. In its sample, this clonotype was seen many times. The time point denotes: newly diagnosed GD, antithyroid drugs for less than 3 months. After RNA was extracted from PBMCs, the TCR library was made from it. These data also formed part of another study, on T cells in Graves' hyperthyroidism and ophthalmopathy.

The sequencing used peripheral blood mononuclear cells (PBMCs), collected at new diagnosis, from a patient treated with antithyroid drugs. The chain combines TRBV11-2 with TRBJ1-3; D is unclear. The receptor was isolated from a woman between 25 and 40 years old with Graves disease. CDR3 DNA: TGTGCCAGCAGCTTAGAACGCGGAAACACCATATATTTT. Translating gives CASSLERGNTIYF.